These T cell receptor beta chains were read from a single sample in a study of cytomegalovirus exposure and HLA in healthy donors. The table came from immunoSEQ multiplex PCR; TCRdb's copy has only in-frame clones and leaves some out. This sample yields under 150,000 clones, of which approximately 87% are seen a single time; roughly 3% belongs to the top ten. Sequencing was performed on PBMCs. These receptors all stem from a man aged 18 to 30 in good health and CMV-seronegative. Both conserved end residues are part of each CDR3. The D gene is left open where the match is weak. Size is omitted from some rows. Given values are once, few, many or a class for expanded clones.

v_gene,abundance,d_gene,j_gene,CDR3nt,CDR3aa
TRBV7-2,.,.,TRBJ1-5,TGTGCCAGCAGCGTAGCTGCCCGGGATTTTCAGCCCCAGCATTTT,CASSVAARDFQPQHF
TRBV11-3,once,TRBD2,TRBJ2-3,TGTGCCAGCAGCCTAGGACTAGCTAGCACAGATACGCAGTATTTT,CASSLGLASTDTQYF
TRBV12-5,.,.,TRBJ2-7,TGTGCTAGTGGTTTGGCGGGGGATCCCTACGAGCAGTACTTC,CASGLAGDPYEQYF
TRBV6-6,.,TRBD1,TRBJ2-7,TGTGCCAGCAGACCGCCGGGACAGGGGGCGCGGGAGCAGTACTTC,CASRPPGQGAREQYF
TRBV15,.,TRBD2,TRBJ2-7,TGTGCCACCAGCAGAGTTCGGACTAGCGGGACGCGGGACGAGCAGTACTTC,CATSRVRTSGTRDEQYF
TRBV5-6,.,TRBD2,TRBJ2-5,TGTGCCAGCAGCTTGGTAGCGGGGGGTAGCCAAGAGACCCAGTACTTC,CASSLVAGGSQETQYF
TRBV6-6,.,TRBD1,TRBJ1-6,TGTGCCAGCAGTTACAGACAGGGGACTTCGTCACCCCTCCACTTT,CASSYRQGTSSPLHF
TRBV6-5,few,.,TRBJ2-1,TGTGCCAGCAGTTCCGTGGGCTTCTGGGGAGATGAGCAGTTCTTC,CASSSVGFWGDEQFF
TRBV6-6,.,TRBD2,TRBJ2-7,TGTGCCAGCAGTTCCTTCGGGGGGGCGCGGGCCTACGAGCAGTACTTC,CASSSFGGARAYEQYF
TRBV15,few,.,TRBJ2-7,TGTGCCACCAGCAGGCAGAGGTGGGTTGTATACGAGCAGTACTTC,CATSRQRWVVYEQYF
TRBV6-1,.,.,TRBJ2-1,TGTGCCAGCAGTATAGACTACAATGAGCAGTTCTTC,CASSIDYNEQFF
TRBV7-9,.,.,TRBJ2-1,TGTGCCAGCAGCTTGAGGATCGATGAGCAGTTCTTC,CASSLRIDEQFF
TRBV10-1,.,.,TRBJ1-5,TGCGCCAGCAGTTTTTATGGCAATCAGCCCCAGCATTTT,CASSFYGNQPQHF
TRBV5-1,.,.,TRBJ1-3,TGCGCCAGCAGGGCGGATGTCGCGGGAAACACCATATATTTT,CASRADVAGNTIYF
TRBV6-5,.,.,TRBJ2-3,TGTGCCAGCAGCGTACAGGGTACTAGCACAGATACGCAGTATTTT,CASSVQGTSTDTQYF